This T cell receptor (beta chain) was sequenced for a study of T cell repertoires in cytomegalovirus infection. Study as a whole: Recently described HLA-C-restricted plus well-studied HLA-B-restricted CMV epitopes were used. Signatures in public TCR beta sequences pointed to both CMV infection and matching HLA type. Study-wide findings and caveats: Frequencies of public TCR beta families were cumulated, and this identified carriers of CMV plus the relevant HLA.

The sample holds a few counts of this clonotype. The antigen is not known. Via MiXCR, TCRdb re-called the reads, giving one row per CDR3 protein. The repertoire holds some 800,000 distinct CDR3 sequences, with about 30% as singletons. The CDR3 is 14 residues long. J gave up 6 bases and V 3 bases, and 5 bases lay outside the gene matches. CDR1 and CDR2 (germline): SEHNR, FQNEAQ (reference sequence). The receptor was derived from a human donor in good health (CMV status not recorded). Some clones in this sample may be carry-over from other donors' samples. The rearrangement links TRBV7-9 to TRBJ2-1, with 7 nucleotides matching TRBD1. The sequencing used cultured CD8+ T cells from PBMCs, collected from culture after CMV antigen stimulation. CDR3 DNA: TGTGCCAGCAGCTTGGGACAGAACTCCAATGAGCAGTTCTTC. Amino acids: CASSLGQNSNEQFF.